This T cell receptor (beta chain) was obtained from a study of cytomegalovirus exposure and HLA in healthy donors. Study background: The same platform used for the 600 to 750 first-cohort repertoires was also used for the roughly 120 validation repertoires, as a later analysis reported. Study-wide results and limits: According to a subsequent analysis, TCR clusters from the first cohort were inclined to appear together in the 120 validation repertoires. The study found most TCR sequences rare, yet found some public TCRs in many donors.

Germline V gene sequence: CDR1 SGHDT, CDR2 YYEEEE. The V gene lost 1 base and the J gene lost 7 bases, with 15 bases spanning the gap. The CDR3 covers 14 residues. A remark on this clone: Its specificity is unknown.

Using immunoSEQ multiplex PCR, the repertoire was profiled, and TCRdb retains in-frame clones only, with some absent. Here the sample spans more than 110,000 clones, 80% to 90% being singletons. The origin of this receptor is a man aged 18 to 29 in good health and CMV-seronegative. Sequenced input: PBMCs. The chain couples TRBV5-6 to TRBJ2-7; possible D gene TRBD1, 5 bases. The CDR3 DNA reads TGTGCCAGCAGCTTGTTTTACCAGGGTCGGGAGCAGTACTTC. Translation: CASSLFYQGREQYF.